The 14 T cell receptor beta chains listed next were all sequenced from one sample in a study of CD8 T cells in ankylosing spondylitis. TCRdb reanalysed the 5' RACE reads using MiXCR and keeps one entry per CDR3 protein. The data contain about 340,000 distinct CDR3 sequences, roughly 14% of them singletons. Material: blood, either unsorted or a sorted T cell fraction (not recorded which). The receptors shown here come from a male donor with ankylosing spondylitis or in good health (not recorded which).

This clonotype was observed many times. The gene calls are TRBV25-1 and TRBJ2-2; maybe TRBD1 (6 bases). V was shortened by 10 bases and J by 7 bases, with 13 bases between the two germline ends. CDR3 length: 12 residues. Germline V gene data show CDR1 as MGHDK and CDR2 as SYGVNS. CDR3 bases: TGTGCCACCCAGAAGGGGGTCGGGGAGCTGTTTTTT. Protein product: CATQKGVGELFF.

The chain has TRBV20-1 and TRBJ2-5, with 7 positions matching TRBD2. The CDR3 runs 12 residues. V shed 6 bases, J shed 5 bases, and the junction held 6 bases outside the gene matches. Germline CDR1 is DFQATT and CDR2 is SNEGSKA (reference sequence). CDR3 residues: CSAPLGGETQYF. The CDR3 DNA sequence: TGCAGTGCGCCACTCGGGGGGGAGACCCAGTACTTC.

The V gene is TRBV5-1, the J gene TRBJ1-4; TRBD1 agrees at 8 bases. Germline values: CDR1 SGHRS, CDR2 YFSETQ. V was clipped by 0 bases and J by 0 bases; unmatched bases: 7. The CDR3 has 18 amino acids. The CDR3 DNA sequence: TGCGCCAGCAGCTTGGGGGGGACAGGCGTTGCAACTAATGAAAAACTGTTTTTT. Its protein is CASSLGGTGVATNEKLFF. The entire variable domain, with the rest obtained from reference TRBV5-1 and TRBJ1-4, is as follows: KAGVTQTPRYLIKTRGQQVTLSCSPISGHRSVSWYQQTPGQGLQFLFEYFSETQRNKGNFPGRFSGRQFSNSRSEMNVSTLELGDSALYLCASSLGGTGVATNEKLFFGSGTQLSVL.

CDR3 in amino acids: CASQSVSGYTF. The CDR3 DNA reads TGTGCCAGCCAGTCGGTTTCAGGCTACACCTTC. This chain links TRBV7-9 with TRBJ1-2; no clear D gene. V was shortened by 8 bases and J by 8 bases, with 12 bases between the two germline ends. CDR3 size: 11 residues. Germline CDR1 reads SEHNR; CDR2 reads FQNEAQ (reference sequence).

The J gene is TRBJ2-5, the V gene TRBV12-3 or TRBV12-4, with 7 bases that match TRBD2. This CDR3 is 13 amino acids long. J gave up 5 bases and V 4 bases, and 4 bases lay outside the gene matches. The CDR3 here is CASSSRGLETQYF. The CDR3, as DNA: TGTGCCAGCAGTTCGCGGGGGTTGGAGACCCAGTACTTC.

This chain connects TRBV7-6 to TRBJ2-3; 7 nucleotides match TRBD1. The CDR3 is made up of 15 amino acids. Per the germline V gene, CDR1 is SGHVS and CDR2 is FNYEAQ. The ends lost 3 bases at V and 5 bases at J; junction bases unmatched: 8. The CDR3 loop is CASSLAGTERDTQYF. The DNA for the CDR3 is TGTGCCAGCAGCTTGGCCGGGACAGAGAGAGATACGCAGTATTTT. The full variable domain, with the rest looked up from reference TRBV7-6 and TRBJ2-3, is GAGVSQSPRYKVTKRGQDVALRCDPISGHVSLYWYRQALGQGPEFLTYFNYEAQQDKSGLPNDRFSAERPEGSISTLTIQRTEQRDSAMYRCASSLAGTERDTQYFGPGTRLTVL.

CDR3 nucleotides: TGTGCCAGCAGCCCCCAGGCTCAGGCGAACTATGGCTACACCTTC. This sequence encodes CASSPQAQANYGYTF. The chain uses TRBV7-8 and TRBJ1-2, with no clear D. Germline V CDR1 and CDR2: SGHVS, FQNEAQ. The length of the CDR3 is 15 residues. V was pared by 5 bases and J by 2 bases, with 15 bases between.

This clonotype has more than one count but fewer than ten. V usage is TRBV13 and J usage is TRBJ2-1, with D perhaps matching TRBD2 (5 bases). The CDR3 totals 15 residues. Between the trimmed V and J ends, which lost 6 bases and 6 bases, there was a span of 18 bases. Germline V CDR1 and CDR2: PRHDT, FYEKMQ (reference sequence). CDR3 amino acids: CASSPSSREGNEQFF. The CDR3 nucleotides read TGTGCCAGCAGTCCCTCCTCTCGGGAAGGCAATGAGCAGTTCTTC.

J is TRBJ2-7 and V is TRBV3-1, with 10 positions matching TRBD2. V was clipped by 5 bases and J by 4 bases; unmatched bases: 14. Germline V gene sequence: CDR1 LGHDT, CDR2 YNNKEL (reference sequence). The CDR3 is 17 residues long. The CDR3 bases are TGTGCCAGCAGCGAGAGACTAGCGGGCGGTACCTTGTACGAGCAGTACTTC. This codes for CASSERLAGGTLYEQYF.

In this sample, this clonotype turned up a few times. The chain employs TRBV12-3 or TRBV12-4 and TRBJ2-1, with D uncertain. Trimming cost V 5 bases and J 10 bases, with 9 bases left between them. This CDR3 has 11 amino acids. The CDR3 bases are TGTGCCAGCAGTCGGGCTTGGGAGCAGTTCTTC. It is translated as CASSRAWEQFF.

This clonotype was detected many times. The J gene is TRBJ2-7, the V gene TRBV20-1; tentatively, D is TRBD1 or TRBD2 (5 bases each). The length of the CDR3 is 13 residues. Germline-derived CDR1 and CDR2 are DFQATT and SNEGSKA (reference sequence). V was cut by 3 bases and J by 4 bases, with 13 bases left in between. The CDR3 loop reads CSARPGSIYEQYF. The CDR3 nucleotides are TGCAGTGCTAGGCCAGGGAGTATATACGAGCAGTACTTC.

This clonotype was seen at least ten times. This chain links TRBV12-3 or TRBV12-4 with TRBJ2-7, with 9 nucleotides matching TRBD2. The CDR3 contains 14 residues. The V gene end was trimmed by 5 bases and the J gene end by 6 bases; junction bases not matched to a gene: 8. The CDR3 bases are TGTGCCAGCAGTCCCCTCGGACTAGCGTTCGAGCAGTACTTC. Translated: CASSPLGLAFEQYF.

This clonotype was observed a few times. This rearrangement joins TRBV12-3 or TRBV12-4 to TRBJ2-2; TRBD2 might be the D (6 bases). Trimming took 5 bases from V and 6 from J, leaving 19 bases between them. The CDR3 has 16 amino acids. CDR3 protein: CASSTMWGEESGELFF. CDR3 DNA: TGTGCCAGCAGTACAATGTGGGGGGAGGAATCCGGGGAGCTGTTTTTT.

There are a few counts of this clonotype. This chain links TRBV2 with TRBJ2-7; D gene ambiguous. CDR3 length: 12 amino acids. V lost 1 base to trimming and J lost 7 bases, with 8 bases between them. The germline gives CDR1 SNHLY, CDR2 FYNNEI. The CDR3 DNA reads TGTGCCAGCAGTGAAGGTCCGAAGGAGCAGTACTTC. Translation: CASSEGPKEQYF.